This T cell receptor (beta chain) came from a study of cytomegalovirus exposure and HLA in healthy donors. General observations from the study: No immune exposure information besides CMV serostatus was available.

The germline CDR1 and CDR2 sequences are SEHNR and FQNEAQ (reference sequence). Trimming took 2 bases from V and 5 from J; bases not matched to a gene: 7. This CDR3 is built from 16 residues. PCR employed 60 Vbeta and 13 Jbeta primers. Sequenced by immunoSEQ multiplex PCR; TCRdb stores in-frame clones only, minus some. Of some 98,000 clones in the sample, less than 10% are singletons; the top ten hold 5% to 5.5%. This clone has just a few counts. Antigen unknown. This receptor was obtained from a man in his fifties or sixties in good health and CMV-seropositive. Source material: PBMCs. The chain carries TRBV7-9 and TRBJ2-7; the match to TRBD2 covers 12 bases. The CDR3 sequence is CASSLILAGGPHEQYF. CDR3 DNA sequence: TGTGCCAGCAGCTTAATACTAGCGGGAGGCCCCCACGAGCAGTACTTC.